This TCR beta chain was sequenced during a study of T cell repertoires in cytomegalovirus infection. Study conclusions and caveats: CMV-specific TCR beta clonotypes restricted by HLA-C were the ones dominating the ex vivo response. Cumulative frequency of public TCR beta families picked out carriers of CMV plus the relevant HLA.

The CDR3 contains 15 residues. The trim removed 4 bases at V and 4 bases at J, leaving 6 bases unmatched. CDR1 LNHDA and CDR2 SQIVND come from the germline V gene (reference sequence). Concerning this clonotype itself: Its matching antigen is unknown.

MiXCR, applied by TCRdb to the reads, yields one record per CDR3 protein. This table has some 480,000 distinct CDR3 sequences, roughly 34% appearing once. The chain has TRBV19 and TRBJ2-2, with TRBD2 matching 7 bases. The clonotype originates from a human donor in good health (CMV status not recorded). Some clones in this sample may be carry-over from other donors' samples. The specimen was cultured PBMCs, collected from culture after CMV antigen stimulation. The CDR3 reads CASSTSGLSTGELFF. The CDR3 coding sequence is TGTGCCAGTAGTACCTCGGGACTAAGCACCGGGGAGCTGTTTTTT. The entire variable domain, with the rest obtained from reference TRBV19 and TRBJ2-2, is as follows: DGGITQSPKYLFRKEGQNVTLSCEQNLNHDAMYWYRQDPGQGLRLIYYSQIVNDFQKGDIAEGYSVSREKKESFPLTVTSAQKNPTAFYLCASSTSGLSTGELFFGEGSRLTVL.